The T cell receptor (beta chain) described here comes from a study of shared clonotypes between healthy human individuals. Overall study: Serving as donors were two women and a few men, whose ages spanned 18 to 49.

This clone came up once. The CDR3 runs 13 residues. Germline-derived CDR1 and CDR2 are MGHRA and YSYEKL. V lost 6 bases, J lost 3 bases, and 3 bases stayed unmatched. Sequencing used immunoSEQ multiplex PCR; TCRdb keeps in-frame clones, though not all of them. Seen here are roughly 320,000 clones, about nine tenths observed once, and the top ten hold roughly 16%. V usage is TRBV4-1 and J usage is TRBJ2-7, with 9 bases matching TRBD2. This TCR came from a young man in good health. The sequencing sample was made of memory CD8+ T cells sorted from blood. Subset: CD45RO+ cells pooled with CCR7-negative TemRA cells. CDR3 nucleotides: TGCGCCAGCAGTCCAGCGGGAGGCTACGAGCAGTACTTC. Protein product: CASSPAGGYEQYF.